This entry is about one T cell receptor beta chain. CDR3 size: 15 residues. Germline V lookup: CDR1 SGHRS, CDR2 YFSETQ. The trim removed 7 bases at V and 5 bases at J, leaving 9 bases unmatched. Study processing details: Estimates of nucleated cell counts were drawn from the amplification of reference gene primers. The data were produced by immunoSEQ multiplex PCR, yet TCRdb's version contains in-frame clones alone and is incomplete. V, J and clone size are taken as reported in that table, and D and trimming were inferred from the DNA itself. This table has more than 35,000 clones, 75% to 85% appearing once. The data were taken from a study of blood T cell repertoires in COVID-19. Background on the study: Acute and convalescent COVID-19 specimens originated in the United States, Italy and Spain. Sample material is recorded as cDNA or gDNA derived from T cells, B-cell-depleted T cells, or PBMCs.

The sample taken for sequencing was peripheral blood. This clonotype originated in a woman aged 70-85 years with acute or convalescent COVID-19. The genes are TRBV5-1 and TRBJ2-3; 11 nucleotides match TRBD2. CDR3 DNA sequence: TGCGCCAGCGCTTTGTCTAGCGGGGGGCGAGATACGCAGTATTTT. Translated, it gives CASALSSGGRDTQYF.